These 4 T cell receptor beta chains came from one sample sequenced in a study of regulatory T cells in long-lasting Graves disease. Indicated time point: newly diagnosed GD, antithyroid drugs for less than 3 months. PBMC RNA was the source of the TCR library. Through Arm-PCR of CDR3 regions and iRepertoire HTBI primers, TCR beta libraries were built. TCRdb reanalysed the multiplex PCR reads using MiXCR and keeps one entry per CDR3 protein. The sample consists of 530,000 or so distinct CDR3 sequences, 13% of them appearing once. These records were also assigned to another study, of T cells in Graves' hyperthyroidism and ophthalmopathy.

This material consisted of peripheral blood mononuclear cells (PBMCs), taken at new diagnosis, from a patient treated with antithyroid drugs. These receptors were taken from a man aged 30-40 years with Graves disease.

The sample holds a few counts of this clonotype. The V call is TRBV6-1, the J call TRBJ1-1; D remains ambiguous. This CDR3 is built from 14 residues. Trimming removed 6 bases at V and 1 base at J, with 12 bases between. The germline V gene encodes CDR1 MNHNS and CDR2 SASEGT. Here the CDR3 DNA reads TGTGCCAGCAGGGTCTCCGGGGAGAACACTGAAGCTTTCTTT. Translation: CASRVSGENTEAFF.

As regards this clonotype: Since a much larger clone is just one base distant, this may be a read error. V and J are TRBV12-3 or TRBV12-4 and TRBJ2-7; 16 nucleotides line up with TRBD2. V shed 5 bases, J shed 7 bases, and the junction held 11 bases outside the gene matches. The CDR3 totals 17 residues. The CDR3 sequence is CASSAPGLAGGPDEQYF. CDR3 nucleotides: TGTGCCAGCAGTGCGCCGGGACTAGCGGGAGGGCCTGATGAGCAGTACTTC.

The table lists this clonotype with many counts. A junction end diverges from the germline sequence, so it may reflect a read error. The V and J genes are TRBV5-1 and TRBJ2-7; 10 nucleotides align to TRBD2. CDR3 length equals 14 residues. Germline values: CDR1 SGHRS, CDR2 YFSETQ. The CDR3 coding sequence is TGTGCCAGCAGCTCTAGCGGGGGCGCCTACGAGCAGTACTTC. This translates into CASSSSGGAYEQYF.

This clonotype was detected many times. The chain is built from TRBV28 and TRBJ1-5, with D tentatively TRBD1 (5 bases). The CDR3 is 16 residues long. Trimming shortened V by 7 bases and J by 2 bases, and 18 bases separated the two germline ends. Germline-derived CDR1 and CDR2 are MDHEN and SYDVKM. The CDR3 is CASTSGGEVGNQPQHF. DNA of the CDR3: TGTGCCAGCACCTCGGGGGGGGAGGTGGGCAATCAGCCCCAGCATTTT.